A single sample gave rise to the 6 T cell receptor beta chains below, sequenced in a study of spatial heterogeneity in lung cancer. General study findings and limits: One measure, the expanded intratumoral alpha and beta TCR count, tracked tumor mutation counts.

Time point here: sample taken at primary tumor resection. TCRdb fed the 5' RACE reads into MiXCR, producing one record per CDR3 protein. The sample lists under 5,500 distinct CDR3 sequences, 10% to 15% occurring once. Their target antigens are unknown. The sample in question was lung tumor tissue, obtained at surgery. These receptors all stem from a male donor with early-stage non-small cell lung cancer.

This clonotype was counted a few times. Here the CDR3 DNA reads TGCAGCGTTGAACGCGGTACAGATACGCAGTATTTT. Its protein is CSVERGTDTQYF. This chain connects TRBV29-1 to TRBJ2-3; D unresolved. The CDR3 runs to 12 residues. V was shortened by 2 bases and J by 3 bases, with 6 bases between the two germline ends. From germline, CDR1 is SQVTM and CDR2 ANQGSEA.

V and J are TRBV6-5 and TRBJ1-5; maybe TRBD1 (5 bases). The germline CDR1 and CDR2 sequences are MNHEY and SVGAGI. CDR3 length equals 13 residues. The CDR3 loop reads CGVSGGYNQPQHF. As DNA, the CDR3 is TGTGGGGTTAGTGGGGGATATAATCAGCCCCAGCATTTT.

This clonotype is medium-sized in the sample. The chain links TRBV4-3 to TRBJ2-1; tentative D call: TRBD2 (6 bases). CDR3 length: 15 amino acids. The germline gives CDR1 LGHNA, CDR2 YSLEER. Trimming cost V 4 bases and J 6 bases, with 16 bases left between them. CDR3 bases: TGCGCCAGCAGCCCAACCGCCGGACTATTCAATGAGCAGTTCTTC. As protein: CASSPTAGLFNEQFF.

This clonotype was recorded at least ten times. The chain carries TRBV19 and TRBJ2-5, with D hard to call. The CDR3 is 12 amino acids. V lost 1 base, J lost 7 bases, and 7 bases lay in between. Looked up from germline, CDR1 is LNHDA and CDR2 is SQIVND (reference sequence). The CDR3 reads CASSIAPGTQYF. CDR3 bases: TGTGCCAGTAGTATAGCCCCCGGGACCCAGTACTTC.

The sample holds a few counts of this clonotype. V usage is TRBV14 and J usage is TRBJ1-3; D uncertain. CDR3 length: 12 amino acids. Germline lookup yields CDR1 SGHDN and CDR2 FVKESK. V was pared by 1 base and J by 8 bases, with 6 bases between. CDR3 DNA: TGTGCCAGCAGCCAAGGTGGGCACACCATATATTTT. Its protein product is CASSQGGHTIYF.

CDR3 coding DNA: TGCGCCAGCAGCTTGACAAGCGGGGTGGGCTACAATGAGCAGTTCTTC. Translated, it gives CASSLTSGVGYNEQFF. The chain joins TRBV5-1 to TRBJ2-1; TRBD2 aligns across 7 bases. The CDR3 loop spans 16 amino acids. The germline gives CDR1 SGHRS, CDR2 YFSETQ. Unmatched junction bases numbered 7, after V lost 1 base and J lost 3 bases.